This TCR beta chain was found in a study of cytotoxic CD8 clonotypes in ibrutinib-treated CLL. Overall study context: Recorded responses included 24 partial and 2 complete; following median approximately 68 months, approximately 14 stayed remitted and 12 progressed.

Comments on this clone: Its antigen remains unidentified.

Study-level findings and limits: Clonality correlated strongly with circulating CD8+ T cells and exceeded age-matched healthy donors at baseline. Contraction or stability on treatment was seen for public clonotypes, which were uncommon.

The repertoire was sequenced with immunoSEQ multiplex PCR; TCRdb's copy has only in-frame clones and lacks some. The table lists 300,000 to 350,000 clones, just under 80% of them singletons, with 6.5% to 8% in the top ten. Sequencing was performed on PBMCs, taken before ibrutinib treatment. This sequence was found in a human donor with chronic lymphocytic leukemia.

CDR3 bases: TGTGCCAGCAGTTTGGACAGGTCCGGAAACACCATATATTTT. It codes for CASSLDRSGNTIYF. This chain uses TRBV6-5 with TRBJ1-3; 7 bases match TRBD1. The CDR3 totals 14 residues. The germline gives CDR1 MNHEY, CDR2 SVGAGI. The V and J ends lost 4 bases and 4 bases, in that order; junction bases with no gene match: 4.